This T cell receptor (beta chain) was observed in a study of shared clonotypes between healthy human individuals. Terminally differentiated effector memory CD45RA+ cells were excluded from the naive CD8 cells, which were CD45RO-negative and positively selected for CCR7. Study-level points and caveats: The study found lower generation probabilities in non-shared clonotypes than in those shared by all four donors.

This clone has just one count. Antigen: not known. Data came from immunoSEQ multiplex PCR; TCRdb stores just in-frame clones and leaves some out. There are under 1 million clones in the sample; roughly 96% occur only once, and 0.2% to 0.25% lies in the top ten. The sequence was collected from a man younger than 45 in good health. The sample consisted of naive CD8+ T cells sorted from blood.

The CDR3 nucleotides are TGTGCCAGCAGCTCGCTTGGAGGACTAGCGGGGGACTACGAGCAGTACTTC. As protein: CASSSLGGLAGDYEQYF. This rearrangement joins TRBV7-6 to TRBJ2-7, with TRBD2 matching over 13 bases. Trimming cost V 4 bases and J 3 bases; bases outside gene matches: 9. CDR1 is SGHVS, CDR2 FNYEAQ, per germline. The CDR3 spans 17 residues.